This T cell receptor beta chain derives from a study of T cell repertoires in cytomegalovirus infection. A single record per CDR3 protein comes from TCRdb applying MiXCR to the reads. The data contain around 100,000 distinct CDR3 sequences, around 10% of them seen just once; the ten biggest clones take up approximately 30%. CDR1 and CDR2 from the germline V gene are SEHNR and FQNEAQ (reference sequence). The CDR3 totals 13 residues. V was clipped by 4 bases and J by 5 bases, with 9 bases between them. To note about this clonotype: Its specificity is unknown.

Study-level points and caveats: Cumulative frequency of public TCR beta families picked out carriers of CMV plus the relevant HLA. Clonotypes of TCR beta that were HLA-C-restricted and CMV-specific dominated the ex vivo response.

The TCR originated in a human donor in good health (CMV status not recorded). Some clones in this sample may be carry-over from other donors' samples. The V call is TRBV7-9, the J call TRBJ1-5; D ambiguous. The sequenced sample was PBMCs, sequenced either directly or after in vitro stimulation (not recorded which). The CDR3 DNA reads TGTGCCAGCAGCTCTCTCCAGGATCAGCCCCAGCATTTT. Protein sequence: CASSSLQDQPQHF.